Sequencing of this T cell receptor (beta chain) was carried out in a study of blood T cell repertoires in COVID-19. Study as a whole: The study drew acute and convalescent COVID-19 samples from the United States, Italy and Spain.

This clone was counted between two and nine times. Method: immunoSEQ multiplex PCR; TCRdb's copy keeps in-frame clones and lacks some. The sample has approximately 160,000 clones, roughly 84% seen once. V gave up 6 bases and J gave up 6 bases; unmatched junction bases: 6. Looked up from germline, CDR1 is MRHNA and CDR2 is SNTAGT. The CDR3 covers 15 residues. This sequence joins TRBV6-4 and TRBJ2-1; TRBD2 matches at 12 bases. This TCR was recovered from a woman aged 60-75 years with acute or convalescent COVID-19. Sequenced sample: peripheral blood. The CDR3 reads CASRHTSGGSNEQFF. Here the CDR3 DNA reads TGTGCCAGCAGGCACACTAGCGGGGGGTCCAATGAGCAGTTCTTC.